This passage covers 28 T cell receptor beta chains from one sample sequenced in a study of Ad26.COV2.S vaccination and SARS-CoV-2 variants. Assay: immunoSEQ multiplex PCR; the TCRdb copy retains only in-frame clones and omits some. Of approximately 480,000 clones in the sample, roughly nine tenths were seen once. Regarding treatment: around 19 received Ad26.COV2.S at low or high dose, single or two shots; about 5 received placebo; per-sample allocation not given. Material that was analyzed had been drawn on day 63 after the first vaccine or placebo injection. Sequencing used peripheral blood, obtained in a trial of Ad26.COV2.S vaccine versus placebo. The receptors originated from a person aged 18-60 years who received the Ad26.COV2.S COVID-19 vaccine or a placebo.

The J gene is TRBJ2-7, the V gene TRBV19, with 7 positions matching TRBD2. Germline CDR1 and CDR2: LNHDA and SQIVND (reference sequence). J lost 4 bases, V lost 1 base, and 13 bases had no gene match. The CDR3 length is 17 residues. The CDR3, as DNA: TGTGCCAGTAGTATAGGCCTGGGCGGGAGTTCGAAATACGAGCAGTACTTC. Its protein product is CASSIGLGGSSKYEQYF.

The V and J genes are TRBV30 and TRBJ1-5; D ambiguous. The germline V and J ends were trimmed by 4 bases and 1 base, with 11 bases remaining between them. CDR1 and CDR2 from the germline V gene are GTSNPN and SVGIG (reference sequence). The CDR3 is made up of 14 amino acids. The CDR3 DNA is TGTGCCTGGACACCCGGTTTGAGCAATCAGCCCCAGCATTTT. Protein: CAWTPGLSNQPQHF.

The gene calls are TRBV6-5 and TRBJ2-1; D call uncertain. The CDR3 consists of 14 residues. The germline V gene has CDR1 MNHEY and CDR2 SVGAGI. V was shortened by 6 bases and J by 9 bases, with 18 bases between the two germline ends. CDR3 amino acids: CASRDRVRSGEQFF. CDR3 DNA sequence: TGTGCCAGCAGGGATAGGGTCAGATCTGGTGAGCAGTTCTTC.

V is TRBV6-5 and J is TRBJ2-7; possibly TRBD2 for D (6 bases). Trimming pared 6 bases from V and 0 bases from J, leaving 15 bases between. The CDR3 consists of 15 residues. Germline CDR1 reads MNHEY; CDR2 reads SVGAGI. CDR3 in amino acids: CASSISGLSSYEQYF. The CDR3 DNA is TGTGCCAGCAGCATTAGCGGCCTAAGCTCCTACGAGCAGTACTTC.

In DNA form, the CDR3 reads TGTGCCAGCAGCTTACAGCAGGGGGCTGAAGCTTTCTTT. Amino acids: CASSLQQGAEAFF. V is TRBV7-2 and J is TRBJ1-1, with TRBD1 identical over 7 bases. The CDR3 is made up of 13 amino acids. The V and J ends lost 2 bases and 6 bases, in that order; junction bases with no gene match: 3. In germline, CDR1 is SGHTA, CDR2 FQGNSA.

V is TRBV7-2 and J is TRBJ1-2, with D possibly TRBD1 on 5 matching bases. The germline V gene has CDR1 SGHTA and CDR2 FQGNSA. Trimming took 1 base from V and 3 from J, leaving 12 bases between them. The CDR3 extends over 15 amino acids. CDR3 amino acids: CASSLVAGEDYGYTF. The CDR3 DNA reads TGTGCCAGCAGCTTAGTAGCGGGGGAGGACTATGGCTACACCTTC.

The chain recombines TRBV14 with TRBJ2-3; no firm D call. The CDR3 runs 12 residues. V lost 0 bases and J lost 14, with 12 bases in between. Looked up from germline, CDR1 is SGHDN and CDR2 is FVKESK. The CDR3 loop reads CASSQDGWKRYF. As DNA, the CDR3 is TGTGCCAGCAGCCAAGATGGGTGGAAAAGGTATTTT. Full variable domain (outside the CDR3, taken from reference TRBV14 and TRBJ2-3): EAGVTQFPSHSVIEKGQTVTLRCDPISGHDNLYWYRRVMGKEIKFLLHFVKESKQDESGMPNNRFLAERTGGTYSTLKVQPAELEDSGVYFCASSQDGWKRYFGPGTRLTVL.

This chain joins TRBV4-2 and TRBJ2-1; 8 bases match TRBD1. Germline V gene data show CDR1 as LGHNA and CDR2 as YNFKEQ. The CDR3 length is 15 residues. With V trimmed by 0 bases and J by 7 bases, 5 bases remained unmatched. The CDR3 protein is CASSQEDRGINEQFF. The CDR3 DNA is TGTGCCAGCAGCCAAGAAGACAGGGGCATTAATGAGCAGTTCTTC.

The genes are TRBV14 and TRBJ1-2; no firm D call. V was trimmed by 0 bases and J by 8 bases, leaving 10 bases between them. The CDR3 spans 13 residues. Germline V CDR1 and CDR2: SGHDN, FVKESK. CDR3 residues: CASSQDLRKGYTF. CDR3 coding DNA: TGTGCCAGCAGCCAAGACCTCAGAAAGGGCTACACCTTC.

About this clone: A single base separates this from a much larger clone, so it may be a read error. The CDR3 DNA follows: TGTGCCAGCAGGATAGGGACTAATGAGCAGTTCTTC. It yields the protein CASRIGTNEQFF. The rearrangement links TRBV11-2 to TRBJ2-1, with D tentatively TRBD2 (6 bases). This CDR3 is built from 12 residues. Germline V CDR1 and CDR2: SGHAT, FQNNGV. V was pared by 6 bases and J by 7 bases, with 10 bases between.

V gene TRBV19 combines with J gene TRBJ2-1, with D possibly matching TRBD2 (6 bases). V lost 7 bases and J lost 4, with 14 bases in between. CDR1 is LNHDA, CDR2 SQIVND, per germline (reference sequence). The CDR3 spans 14 residues. The CDR3 loop reads CASNRETGYNEQFF. The CDR3 DNA is TGTGCCAGTAACCGGGAGACGGGTTACAATGAGCAGTTCTTC.

This clone showed up just once. The chain uses TRBV7-6 and TRBJ2-1, with 8 bases that match TRBD2. J gave up 8 bases and V 2 bases, and 11 bases lay outside the gene matches. The germline V gene has CDR1 SGHVS and CDR2 FNYEAQ. The CDR3 spans 16 residues. The CDR3 nucleotides read TGTGCCAGCAGCTTAATGGGACTAGGTGTCGGGGATGAGCAGTTCTTC. The encoded protein is CASSLMGLGVGDEQFF.

The chain joins TRBV2 to TRBJ2-1; 7 bases agree with TRBD1. J gave up 3 bases and V 2 bases, and 7 bases lay outside the gene matches. The CDR3 totals 16 residues. In germline, CDR1 is SNHLY, CDR2 FYNNEI. This CDR3 reads CASSESPTGRYNEQFF. The CDR3 coding sequence is TGTGCCAGCAGTGAATCCCCGACAGGGCGCTACAATGAGCAGTTCTTC.

V usage is TRBV19 and J usage is TRBJ1-4, with 8 bases aligning to TRBD1. The J segment lost 7 bases and the V segment lost 7 bases, leaving 5 bases of the junction unmatched. Germline V CDR1 and CDR2: LNHDA, SQIVND (reference sequence). CDR3 length: 13 residues. The CDR3 DNA reads as TGTGCCAGTAACCGACAGGGGAGTGAAAAACTGTTTTTT. This encodes CASNRQGSEKLFF.

The V gene is TRBV5-6, the J gene TRBJ1-1; TRBD1 might be the D (6 bases). Deletions cut 6 bases from V and 1 base from J, with 19 bases between. CDR1 and CDR2 from the germline V gene are SGHDT and YYEEEE. CDR3 length: 16 amino acids. The CDR3 here is CASTGLPGQTNTEAFF. For the CDR3, the DNA is TGTGCCAGCACCGGACTCCCGGGACAAACGAACACTGAAGCTTTCTTT.

This clone showed up just a few times. The gene calls are TRBV2 and TRBJ1-2; D remains ambiguous. Trimming removed 1 base at V and 6 bases at J, with 12 bases between. Germline values: CDR1 SNHLY, CDR2 FYNNEI. The CDR3 loop spans 14 amino acids. CDR3 in amino acids: CASSEGGAMHGYTF. The CDR3 bases are TGTGCCAGCAGTGAAGGGGGAGCGATGCATGGCTACACCTTC.

Here the CDR3 reads CASSLLSGNTIYF. The CDR3 nucleotides are TGTGCCAGCAGCCTCCTCTCTGGAAACACCATATATTTT. This sequence joins TRBV4-2 and TRBJ1-3, with D uncertain. Per the germline V gene, CDR1 is LGHNA and CDR2 is YNFKEQ. This CDR3 is built from 13 residues. The V gene lost 4 bases and the J gene lost 0 bases, with 4 bases spanning the gap.

The V gene is TRBV6-5, the J gene TRBJ1-4; 11 bases line up with TRBD1. Germline lookup yields CDR1 MNHEY and CDR2 SVGAGI. The CDR3 runs to 14 residues. The J segment lost 8 bases and the V segment lost 5 bases, leaving 4 bases of the junction unmatched. CDR3 coding DNA: TGTGCCAGCAGTCCCGGACAGGGGGCAGAAAAACTGTTTTTT. Encoded protein: CASSPGQGAEKLFF.

The chain links TRBV11-3 to TRBJ2-2, with D possibly matching TRBD1 (5 bases). The V end lost 2 bases, the J end lost 6 bases, and 13 bases lay between the germline ends. This CDR3 spans 15 amino acids. Germline CDR1 reads SGHNT; CDR2 reads YENEEA. For the CDR3, the DNA is TGTGCCAGCAGCTTAAAGGGGCCCGTGGCCGGGGAGCTGTTTTTT. Translation gives CASSLKGPVAGELFF.

The table lists this clone with a count of one. Other DNA sequences from this sample encode an identical CDR3 as well. The chain joins TRBV7-9 to TRBJ1-1; D call uncertain. V gave up 0 bases and J gave up 5 bases, with 13 bases separating them. CDR1 is SEHNR and CDR2 is FQNEAQ in the germline V gene (reference sequence). The CDR3 consists of 15 residues. The CDR3 nucleotides are TGTGCCAGCAGCTTAGCGACCCCCGCCGGGACTGAAGCTTTCTTT. Amino acids: CASSLATPAGTEAFF.

This clone occurred once. This rearrangement joins TRBV6-2 or TRBV6-3 to TRBJ1-2; a possible D gene is TRBD1 (5 bases). Germline loops: CDR1 MNHEY, CDR2 SVGEGT. The CDR3 loop spans 14 amino acids. V lost 5 bases and J lost 4, with 14 bases in between. This CDR3 reads CASSSLGQSYGYTF. The CDR3, as DNA: TGTGCCAGCAGTAGCCTGGGGCAGTCCTATGGCTACACCTTC.

The table lists this clone with many counts. Other nucleotide sequences in the sample specify the same CDR3. This CDR3 is CASTVGNQPQHF. CDR3 coding DNA: TGTGCCAGCACGGTGGGGAATCAGCCCCAGCATTTT. This chain uses TRBV2 with TRBJ1-5; D call uncertain. There are 12 residues in the CDR3. The V end lost 7 bases, the J end lost 4 bases, and 8 bases lay between the germline ends. The germline CDR1 and CDR2 sequences are SNHLY and FYNNEI.

This clone was seen more than once but under ten times. The J gene is TRBJ2-7, the V gene TRBV5-6; the D is unclear. This CDR3 spans 18 amino acids. Trimming took off 1 base at V and 3 bases at J, with 23 bases between the two ends. Per the germline V gene, CDR1 is SGHDT and CDR2 is YYEEEE. As DNA, the CDR3 is TGTGCCAGCAGCTTGAGGAACGAGGCGGTCTACGGTCTCTACGAGCAGTACTTC. Amino acids: CASSLRNEAVYGLYEQYF.

V is TRBV29-1 and J is TRBJ2-2; 9 bases fit TRBD2. With V trimmed by 7 bases and J by 1 base, 4 bases remained unmatched. CDR1 SQVTM and CDR2 ANQGSEA come from the germline V gene. This CDR3 has 14 residues. The CDR3 spells CSDGAGGNTGELFF. The CDR3 nucleotides read TGCAGCGATGGAGCGGGAGGGAACACCGGGGAGCTGTTTTTT.

V gene TRBV29-1 combines with J gene TRBJ1-2; TRBD1 might be the D (6 bases). Looked up from germline, CDR1 is SQVTM and CDR2 is ANQGSEA. The CDR3 consists of 12 residues. The germline V and J ends were trimmed by 3 bases and 4 bases, with 9 bases remaining between them. The CDR3 loop reads CSVDRGPYGYTF. In nucleotides, the CDR3 is TGCAGCGTTGACAGGGGCCCCTATGGCTACACCTTC.

This clone has only a few counts. The chain joins TRBV11-1 to TRBJ2-7; 11 nucleotides align to TRBD1. CDR1 and CDR2 (germline): SGHAT, FQDESV (reference sequence). There are 14 residues in the CDR3. The ends lost 5 bases at V and 2 bases at J; junction bases unmatched: 2. Written as DNA, the CDR3 is TGTGCCAGCAGCCTGGGACAGGGGGCCTACGAGCAGTACTTC. Protein product: CASSLGQGAYEQYF.

This chain links TRBV7-6 with TRBJ1-1; 8 bases are shared with TRBD1. This CDR3 has 15 amino acids. Germline V gives CDR1 SGHVS, CDR2 FNYEAQ. V gave up 3 bases and J gave up 4 bases; unmatched junction bases: 7. The CDR3 nucleotides are TGTGCCAGCAGCTTTGCTCAGGGGGCCAGCACTGAAGCTTTCTTT. Protein sequence: CASSFAQGASTEAFF.

The V gene is TRBV6-5, the J gene TRBJ2-1, with TRBD2 matching over 10 bases. The trim removed 7 bases at V and 8 bases at J, leaving 5 bases unmatched. Germline loops: CDR1 MNHEY, CDR2 SVGAGI. The CDR3 sequence is 13 residues long. This CDR3 reads CASNWLAGDEQFF. The DNA of the CDR3 is TGTGCCAGCAATTGGCTAGCGGGAGATGAGCAGTTCTTC.